This is a list of T cell receptor beta chains from one sample in a study of T cell responses to AZD1222 COVID-19 vaccine. The repertoire was sequenced with immunoSEQ multiplex PCR; TCRdb's copy has only in-frame clones and lacks some. The table records 93,000 or so clones, about 90% of them present only once. The input for sequencing was peripheral blood, taken on day 0 of AZD1222 vaccination. These receptors were taken from an adult in good health. Each CDR3 is given with its conserved first and last residue. D genes are given only for firm matches. Part of the rows lack a size; the others show once, few, many or a class for expanded clones.

cdr3_aa	cdr3_nt	clone_size	d_call	v_call	cdr3_length	j_call
CASSQGIVGSTDTQYF	TGTGCCAGCAGCCAAGGTATTGTGGGAAGCACAGATACGCAGTATTTT	few	NA	TRBV3-1/TRBV3-2	16	TRBJ2-3
CASSLGGFPNQPQHF	TGTGCCAGCAGCTTGGGGGGGTTTCCCAATCAGCCCCAGCATTTT	once	NA	TRBV7-8	15	TRBJ1-5
CASSFVAASTDTQYF	TGTGCCAGCAGTTTTGTAGCGGCCAGCACAGATACGCAGTATTTT	few	NA	TRBV28	15	TRBJ2-3
CAWDRGLGTEAFF	TGTGCCTGGGACAGGGGGCTAGGGACTGAAGCTTTCTTT	once	TRBD1	TRBV30	13	TRBJ1-1
CASSMTGSYTF	TGTGCCAGCAGTATGACAGGGTCCTACACCTTC	NA	TRBD1	TRBV6-2/TRBV6-3	11	TRBJ1-2
CASSYGTALTYNEQFF	TGTGCCAGCAGTTACGGGACAGCCTTAACCTACAATGAGCAGTTCTTC	NA	TRBD1	TRBV6-5	16	TRBJ2-1
CASSRPFNQPQHF	TGTGCCAGCAGTCGTCCATTCAATCAGCCCCAGCATTTT	NA	NA	TRBV6-2/TRBV6-3	13	TRBJ1-5
CAWTAGLNTEAFF	TGTGCCTGGACGGCGGGGCTGAACACTGAAGCTTTCTTT	NA	NA	TRBV30	13	TRBJ1-1
CASSERSPLHF	TGTGCCAGCAGTGAACGTTCACCCCTCCACTTT	NA	NA	TRBV6-1	11	TRBJ1-6
CATSDFVRMGTGELFF	TGTGCCACCAGTGATTTTGTCAGAATGGGGACCGGGGAGCTGTTTTTT	NA	NA	TRBV24-1	16	TRBJ2-2
CASSTTSQGGTEAFF	TGTGCCAGCAGCACTACCTCACAGGGTGGGACTGAAGCTTTCTTT	NA	NA	TRBV7-3	15	TRBJ1-1
CASYGQGEKLFF	TGTGCCAGCTATGGACAGGGCGAAAAACTGTTTTTT	NA	TRBD1	TRBV2	12	TRBJ1-4
CASTPDVKRRGITEAFF	TGTGCCAGCACCCCCGACGTAAAAAGAAGGGGGATAACTGAAGCTTTCTTT	NA	NA	TRBV21-1	17	TRBJ1-1
CASSLGQVEVTLHF	TGTGCCAGCAGCTTGGGACAGGTAGAAGTCACCCTCCACTTT	NA	NA	TRBV5-5	14	TRBJ1-6
CASFRAGGNTIYF	TGTGCCAGCTTCCGGGCGGGCGGAAACACCATATATTTT	once	NA	TRBV7-2	13	TRBJ1-3
CASSGDFNEKLFF	TGTGCCAGTAGTGGGGACTTTAATGAAAAACTGTTTTTT	NA	NA	TRBV19	13	TRBJ1-4
CAISDLGGSYNEQFF	TGTGCCATCAGTGACCTTGGGGGCTCCTACAATGAGCAGTTCTTC	NA	NA	TRBV10-3	15	TRBJ2-1
CATSGRLASNEQFF	TGTGCCACCAGCGGTAGACTAGCGTCCAATGAGCAGTTCTTC	NA	TRBD2	TRBV15	14	TRBJ2-1
CAWSGDRGGSPLHF	TGTGCCTGGAGCGGGGACAGAGGAGGTTCACCCCTCCACTTT	few	TRBD1	TRBV30	14	TRBJ1-6
CASSLDRGGWGDTQYF	TGTGCCAGCAGCTTGGACCGGGGAGGTTGGGGAGATACGCAGTATTTT	NA	NA	TRBV5-8	16	TRBJ2-3
CASLAGDSYEQYF	TGTGCCAGTCTAGCGGGGGACTCCTACGAGCAGTACTTC	NA	TRBD2	TRBV28	13	TRBJ2-7
CASSPGRTEAFF	TGCGCCAGCAGCCCAGGGCGTACTGAAGCTTTCTTT	NA	NA	TRBV4-1	12	TRBJ1-1
CASSLENSPLHF	TGTGCCAGCAGTTTGGAGAATTCACCCCTCCACTTT	NA	NA	TRBV28	12	TRBJ1-6
CASSQEDRSNQPQHF	TGCGCCAGCAGCCAAGAAGACAGGAGCAATCAGCCCCAGCATTTT	NA	NA	TRBV4-1	15	TRBJ1-5
CASSSGQVTGELFF	TGCGCCAGCAGCTCCGGACAGGTCACCGGGGAGCTGTTTTTT	NA	TRBD1	TRBV5-1	14	TRBJ2-2
CASSREAQTENTEAFF	TGTGCCAGCTCACGTGAGGCCCAGACAGAGAACACTGAAGCTTTCTTT	NA	NA	TRBV18	16	TRBJ1-1
CASSLDRGLFTEAFF	TGTGCCAGCAGCTTAGACAGGGGATTGTTCACTGAAGCTTTCTTT	NA	TRBD1	TRBV5-5	15	TRBJ1-1
CASSFEQSTEAFF	TGTGCCAGCAGTTTTGAACAATCCACTGAAGCTTTCTTT	NA	NA	TRBV27	13	TRBJ1-1
CASGSGYNEQFF	TGTGCCTCTGGAAGTGGATACAATGAGCAGTTCTTC	NA	NA	TRBV30	12	TRBJ2-1
CASSLSFGGGMGYTF	TGTGCCAGCAGCTTATCTTTCGGGGGAGGTATGGGATACACCTTC	NA	NA	TRBV13	15	TRBJ1-2
CASSPQQGWDNTEAFF	TGTGCCAGCAGTCCCCAACAGGGGTGGGATAACACTGAAGCTTTCTTT	NA	TRBD1	TRBV27	16	TRBJ1-1
CAANIPSSNQPQHF	TGTGCCGCAAATATACCCAGCAGCAATCAGCCCCAGCATTTT	NA	NA	TRBV19	14	TRBJ1-5
CASSQDLGGADEQYF	TGTGCCAGCAGCCAAGATTTAGGGGGGGCCGATGAGCAGTACTTC	NA	NA	TRBV4-2	15	TRBJ2-7
CASSQSLAGEQYF	TGCGCCAGCAGCCAGTCCCTCGCCGGCGAGCAGTACTTC	NA	NA	TRBV4-3	13	TRBJ2-7
CASSQEDSRWELFF	TGTGCCAGCAGCCAAGAGGACAGCCGTTGGGAGCTGTTTTTT	NA	NA	TRBV14	14	TRBJ2-2
CASSYGTASYTDTQYF	TGCGCCAGCAGCTACGGGACAGCCTCCTACACAGATACGCAGTATTTT	NA	TRBD1	TRBV10-2	16	TRBJ2-3
CASSLWGSGNTIYF	TGTGCCAGCAGCTTGTGGGGATCCGGAAACACCATATATTTT	NA	NA	TRBV5-4	14	TRBJ1-3
CAGRRADRPEEYF	TGTGCTGGGCGCAGGGCGGATCGGCCGGAGGAGTACTTC	NA	NA	TRBV2	13	TRBJ2-7
CASTNPALTGRYGYTF	TGTGCCAGCACTAACCCGGCCCTAACAGGAAGATATGGCTACACCTTC	NA	NA	TRBV28	16	TRBJ1-2
CASSLFPGAFYGYTF	TGTGCCAGCAGTTTATTTCCCGGGGCCTTCTATGGCTACACCTTC	once	NA	TRBV28	15	TRBJ1-2
CASSLVERGDADTQYF	TGCGCCAGCAGCTTGGTGGAGCGGGGGGACGCAGATACGCAGTATTTT	NA	TRBD2	TRBV5-1	16	TRBJ2-3
CASSVSGVGANVLTF	TGTGCCAGCAGCGTATCCGGGGTCGGGGCCAACGTCCTGACTTTC	NA	NA	TRBV9	15	TRBJ2-6